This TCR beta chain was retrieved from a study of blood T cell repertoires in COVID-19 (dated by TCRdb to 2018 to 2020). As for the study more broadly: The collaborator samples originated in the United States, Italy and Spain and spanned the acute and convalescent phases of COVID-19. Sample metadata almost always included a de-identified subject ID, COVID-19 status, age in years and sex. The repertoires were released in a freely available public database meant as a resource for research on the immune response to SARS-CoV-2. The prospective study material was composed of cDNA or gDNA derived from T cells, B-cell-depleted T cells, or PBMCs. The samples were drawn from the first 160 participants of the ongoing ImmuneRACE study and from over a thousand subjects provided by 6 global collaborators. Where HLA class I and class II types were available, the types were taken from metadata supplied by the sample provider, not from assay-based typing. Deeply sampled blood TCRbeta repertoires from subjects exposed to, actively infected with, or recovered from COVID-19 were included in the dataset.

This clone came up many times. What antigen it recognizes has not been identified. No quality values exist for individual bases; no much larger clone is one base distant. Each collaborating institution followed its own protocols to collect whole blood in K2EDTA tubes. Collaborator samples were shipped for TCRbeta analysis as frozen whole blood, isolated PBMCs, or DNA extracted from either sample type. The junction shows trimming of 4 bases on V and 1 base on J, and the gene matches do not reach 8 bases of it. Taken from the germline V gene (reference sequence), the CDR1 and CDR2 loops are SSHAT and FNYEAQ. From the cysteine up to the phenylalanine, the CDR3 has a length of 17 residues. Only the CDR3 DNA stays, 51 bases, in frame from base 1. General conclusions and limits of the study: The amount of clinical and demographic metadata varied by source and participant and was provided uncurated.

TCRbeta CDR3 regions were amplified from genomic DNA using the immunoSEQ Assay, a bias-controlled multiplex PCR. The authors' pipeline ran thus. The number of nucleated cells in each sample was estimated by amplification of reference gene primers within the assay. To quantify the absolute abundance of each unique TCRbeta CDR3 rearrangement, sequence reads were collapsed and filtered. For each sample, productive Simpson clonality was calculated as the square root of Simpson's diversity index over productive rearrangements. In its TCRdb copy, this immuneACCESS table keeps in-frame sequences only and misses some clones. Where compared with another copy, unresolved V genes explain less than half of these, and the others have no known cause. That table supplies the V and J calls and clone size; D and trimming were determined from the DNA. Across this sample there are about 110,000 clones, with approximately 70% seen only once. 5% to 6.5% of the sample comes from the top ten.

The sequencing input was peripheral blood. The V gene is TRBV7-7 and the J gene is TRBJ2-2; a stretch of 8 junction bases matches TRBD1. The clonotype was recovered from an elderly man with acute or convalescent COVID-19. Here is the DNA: TGTGCCAGCAGCTCAGGTTCTGGACAGGGGAACACCGGGGAGCTGTTTTTT. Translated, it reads CASSSGSGQGNTGELFF. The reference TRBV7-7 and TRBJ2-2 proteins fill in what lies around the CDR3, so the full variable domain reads GAGVSQSPRYKVTKRGQDVTLRCDPISSHATLYWYQQALGQGPEFLTYFNYEAQPDKSGLPSDRFSAERPEGSISTLTIQRTEQRDSAMYRCASSSGSGQGNTGELFFGEGSRLTVL.